The rows below give T cell receptor beta chains drawn from one sample of a study of CXCR3-negative and CXCR3-positive naive CD8 T cells. TCRdb re-called the 5' RACE reads and gives one entry per CDR3 protein, without DNA. Recorded for this sample: 90,000 to 100,000 distinct CDR3 sequences. Material for sequencing was naive CXCR3- CD8+ T cells from blood. Every receptor here comes from a human donor in good health. Some clones in this sample may be carry-over from other donors' samples. CDR3s include the opening cysteine and the closing phenylalanine or tryptophan.

cdr3_aa	v_call	j_call
CASSSERTEAFF	TRBV11-3	TRBJ1-1
CASSLTGELRHEQFF	TRBV7-3	TRBJ2-1
CASSQGWGDTQYF	TRBV3-1	TRBJ2-3
CATSRALNEQFF	TRBV15	TRBJ2-1
CASSFIAGDGTDTQYF	TRBV7-6	TRBJ2-3
CSVLGRGYEQYF	TRBV29-1	TRBJ2-7
CSVEDWNGGTGELFF	TRBV29-1	TRBJ2-2
CASSSFGDETDTQYF	TRBV28	TRBJ2-3
CSARYSHSYEQYF	TRBV20-1	TRBJ2-7
CASSQLAGALETQYF	TRBV3-1	TRBJ2-5
CASSPRGDGNEQFF	TRBV5-1	TRBJ2-1
CASSVEAEVETQYF	TRBV9	TRBJ2-5
CASSIILDRKGETQYF	TRBV5-6	TRBJ2-5
CASSTPYYEQYF	TRBV7-2	TRBJ2-7
CSARDLASQETQYF	TRBV20-1	TRBJ2-5
CASSLTEGYEQYF	TRBV7-3	TRBJ2-7
CASRGGGEQFF	TRBV25-1	TRBJ2-1
CSASDRATYEQYF	TRBV20-1	TRBJ2-7
CASSRTLVYEQYF	TRBV3-1	TRBJ2-7
CASGFSSHENTEAFF	TRBV12-5	TRBJ1-1
CASSQETGLPFEQYF	TRBV14	TRBJ2-7
CASSQWAGETDEQFF	TRBV4-3	TRBJ2-1